The source of this TCR beta chain is a study of blood T cell repertoires in COVID-19. In the study overall: From T cells, B-cell-depleted T cells, or PBMCs came the material, which was cDNA or gDNA.

Everyone who took part was 18 to 89 years old, and they came from 24 US areas. Cohort 3 donors counted as recovered after two negative PCRs, clearance, or resolved symptoms. Trimming removed 4 bases at V and 3 bases at J, with 13 bases between. In germline, CDR1 is LNHDA, CDR2 SQIVND (reference sequence). The CDR3 totals 14 residues. In the source study's methods: Cell counts per sample came from amplifying reference gene primers. Method: immunoSEQ multiplex PCR; TCRdb's copy keeps in-frame clones and lacks some. The DNA was the basis for D and trimming; V, J and clone size are from that table. The table records fewer than 450,000 clones, about 90% of them present only once.

This chain uses TRBV19 with TRBJ2-7; no reliable D call. This TCR came from a woman aged 25 to 39 who had recovered from COVID-19. Material: PBMCs or T cells enriched from blood (not recorded which). The CDR3 DNA follows: TGTGCCAGTAGTAGCCAGGCCTTAAACTACGAGCAGTACTTC. Amino acids: CASSSQALNYEQYF.